These 7 T cell receptor beta chains were sequenced from one sample in a study of T cells in women clearing cervical HPV infection. Only in-frame clones appear in the TCRdb table, and some are missing; sequencing was by immunoSEQ multiplex PCR. Its clone listing holds about 33,000 clones. Source material: blood buffy coat. All receptors derive from a woman between 18 and 70 years old with a cervical HPV16 infection that either progressed to CIN3+ or cleared (not recorded which).

To note about this clone: Read data end 3 residues before the CDR3 end; the end is taken from the germline J gene. J is TRBJ1-2 and V is TRBV30; maybe TRBD1 (6 bases). Germline values: CDR1 GTSNPN, CDR2 SVGIG (reference sequence). V was cut by 2 bases and J by 5 bases, with 12 bases left in between. This CDR3 has 13 residues. CDR3 residues: CAWSSEGEYGYTF. Incomplete CDR3 DNA: TGTGCCTGGAGTTCGGAGGGGGAGTATGGC.

The part of the CDR3 DNA that was read is TGTGCCATCAGTGACCCTCGACAGGGGGAATACAATCAGCCC. This gives the protein CAISDPRQGEYNQP. The whole CDR3 protein reads CAISDPRQGEYNQPQHF. J is TRBJ1-5 and V is TRBV10-3, with TRBD1 matching over 9 bases. The CDR3 end lies 3 residues beyond the end of the read and is filled in from the germline J gene. The germline V gene has CDR1 ENHRY and CDR2 SYGVKD. Trimming at V came to 3 bases and at J to 3 bases, leaving 9 bases not matched to a gene. The CDR3 has 17 residues.

Comments on this clone: The CDR3 goes on 3 residues after the read ends, and that part is filled in from the germline J gene. This chain joins TRBV30 and TRBJ2-7, with D perhaps TRBD1 (6 bases). V was trimmed by 2 bases and J by 5 bases, leaving 13 bases between them. CDR3 length: 13 amino acids. Germline assignment: CDR1 GTSNPN and CDR2 SVGIG (reference sequence). The CDR3 reads CAWSRGLGNEQYF. CDR3 DNA, as far as it was read: TGTGCCTGGAGTAGGGGGTTAGGTAACGAG.

Details on this clone: The CDR3 extends 3 residues past the end of the read, so its final part is completed from the germline J gene. The chain recombines TRBV5-1 with TRBJ1-2; TRBD1 matches at 8 bases. Germline CDR1 is SGHRS and CDR2 is YFSETQ. The CDR3 is 16 amino acids. CDR3 in amino acids: CASSKPGQGTRDGYTF. Incomplete CDR3 DNA: TGCGCCAGCAGCAAACCTGGACAGGGTACAAGGGACGGC.

On this clone itself: The sequenced fragment ends 3 residues before the CDR3 boundary, so the rest is inferred from the germline J gene. The chain joins TRBV5-6 to TRBJ1-2; 9 nucleotides align to TRBD1. The CDR3 totals 14 residues. Per germline, CDR1 SGHDT and CDR2 YYEEEE. CDR3 bases read: TGTGCCAGCAGCGGCTGGGACAGGGCGGGGGGC. Amino acid sequence: CASSGWDRAGG. The entire CDR3 protein reads CASSGWDRAGGYTF.

In the case of this clone: The CDR3 extends 3 residues past the end of the read, so its final part is completed from the germline J gene. The chain combines TRBV20-1 with TRBJ2-5; TRBD2 agrees at 12 bases. J gave up 1 base and V 3 bases, and 6 bases lay outside the gene matches. CDR3 length: 16 residues. The germline gives CDR1 DFQATT, CDR2 SNEGSKA (reference sequence). The covered CDR3 bases are TGCAGTGCTAGTGGGGAGACTAGCGGGGGCCAAGAGACC. Its protein is CSASGETSGGQET. The CDR3, in full, reads CSASGETSGGQETQYF.

As to this clone: The read is 3 residues too short to cover the CDR3 end, so that end is filled in from the germline J gene. This rearrangement joins TRBV5-4 to TRBJ2-3; D remains ambiguous. Germline CDR1 and CDR2: SGHNT and YYREEE (reference sequence). V lost 3 bases to trimming and J lost 1 base, with 9 bases between them. There are 14 residues in the CDR3. This CDR3 is CASSSVQGTDTQYF. CDR3 DNA, as far as it was read: TGTGCCAGCAGCTCCGTACAAGGCACAGATACG. Looking up the rest from reference TRBV5-4 and TRBJ2-3 gives the full variable domain: ETGVTQSPTHLIKTRGQQVTLRCSSQSGHNTVSWYQQALGQGPQFIFQYYREEENGRGNFPPRFSGLQFPNYSSELNVNALELDDSALYLCASSSVQGTDTQYFGPGTRLTVL.